The subject of this entry is one T cell receptor (beta chain). The junction differs from germline at one of its ends, possibly a read error. Primers for the PCR totalled 60 Vbeta and 13 Jbeta. The table came from immunoSEQ multiplex PCR; TCRdb's copy has only in-frame clones and leaves some out. In the table there are 80,000 to 90,000 clones, 60% to 80% of which are singletons. This CDR3 is 13 amino acids long. From germline, CDR1 is MNHEY and CDR2 SMNVEV (reference sequence). This record belongs to a study of cytomegalovirus exposure and HLA in healthy donors. The sequencing input was PBMCs. The receptor was isolated from a man in his forties or fifties in good health and CMV-seronegative. The rearrangement uses TRBV27 and TRBJ2-7; 8 nucleotides line up with TRBD1. CDR3 bases: TGTGCCAGCCGCAGGGGGCTACCCTACAAGCAGTACTTC. This translates into CASRRGLPYKQYF.